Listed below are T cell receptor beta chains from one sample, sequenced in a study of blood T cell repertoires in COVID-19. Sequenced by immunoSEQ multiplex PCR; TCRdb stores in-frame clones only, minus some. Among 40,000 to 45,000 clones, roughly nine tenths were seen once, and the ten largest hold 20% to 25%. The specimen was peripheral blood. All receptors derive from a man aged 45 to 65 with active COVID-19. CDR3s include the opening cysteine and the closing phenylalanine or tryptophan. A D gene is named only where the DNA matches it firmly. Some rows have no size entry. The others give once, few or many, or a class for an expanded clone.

DNA: TGTGCCAGCAGCCAACTGACTAGCGGGAGCCACGAGCAGTACTTC; CDR3: CASSQLTSGSHEQYF; size: .; V: TRBV4-2; D: TRBD2; J: TRBJ2-7
DNA: TGTGCCAGTTTTCGGGGGGGGCGGTTAGCTGAAGCTTTCTTT; CDR3: CASFRGGRLAEAFF; size: .; V: TRBV6-5; D: .; J: TRBJ1-1
DNA: TGTGCCAGCAGTTTGGCGGCGGGAGGGCAAGAGCAGTACTTC; CDR3: CASSLAAGGQEQYF; size: few; V: TRBV27; D: TRBD2; J: TRBJ2-7
DNA: TGTGCCAGCAGCTTATCCAGGCCCACAGATACGCAGTATTTT; CDR3: CASSLSRPTDTQYF; size: once; V: TRBV7-2; D: .; J: TRBJ2-3
DNA: TGTGCCAGCAGTCCCCTTCGGGCTAGCGGGGGCTACGAGCAGTACTTC; CDR3: CASSPLRASGGYEQYF; size: .; V: TRBV27; D: TRBD2; J: TRBJ2-7
DNA: TGTGCCAGTAGTCCCTCCGACAGGGGTCCTTACAATGAGCAGTTCTTC; CDR3: CASSPSDRGPYNEQFF; size: .; V: TRBV19; D: TRBD1; J: TRBJ2-1
DNA: TGTGCCAGCAGCTTAGTGGCGGGATACCAAGAGACCCAGTACTTC; CDR3: CASSLVAGYQETQYF; size: few; V: TRBV7-2; D: .; J: TRBJ2-5
DNA: TGTGCCAGCAGTGCGGACAGGCCGATCCAAAATGAGCAGTTCTTC; CDR3: CASSADRPIQNEQFF; size: .; V: TRBV28; D: TRBD1; J: TRBJ2-1
DNA: TGTGCCAGCAGCCAAGATGAGGCGGGGCTCTCCTACGAGCAGTACTTC; CDR3: CASSQDEAGLSYEQYF; size: .; V: TRBV4-2; D: .; J: TRBJ2-7
DNA: TGTGCCACCAGTGATTTTGAGGAAGCAGAGACCCAGTACTTC; CDR3: CATSDFEEAETQYF; size: once; V: TRBV24-1; D: .; J: TRBJ2-5
DNA: TGCGCCAGCAGCCCCGGAACGGTGGCAGGGGGAGGAGAGACCCAGTACTTC; CDR3: CASSPGTVAGGGETQYF; size: .; V: TRBV5-1; D: .; J: TRBJ2-5
DNA: TGTGCCAGCAGTTCCCGGGGTCTCTATGGCTACACCTTC; CDR3: CASSSRGLYGYTF; size: .; V: TRBV27; D: .; J: TRBJ1-2
DNA: TGTGCCAGCAGCACATCGACAGGGCGTCGTCCCGGGGAGCTGTTTTTT; CDR3: CASSTSTGRRPGELFF; size: once; V: TRBV11-2; D: TRBD1; J: TRBJ2-2
DNA: TGTGCCAGCAGCCCGGGGGTGGGGAGAACCTACGAGCAGTACTTC; CDR3: CASSPGVGRTYEQYF; size: .; V: TRBV5-6; D: .; J: TRBJ2-7
DNA: TGTGCCAGCAGTTACCTCGGTGACGAGCAGTACTTC; CDR3: CASSYLGDEQYF; size: .; V: TRBV6-2/TRBV6-3; D: .; J: TRBJ2-7
DNA: TGTGCCAGCAGTACAGGGGGCGGTCAGCCCCAGCATTTT; CDR3: CASSTGGGQPQHF; size: .; V: TRBV27; D: TRBD1; J: TRBJ1-5
DNA: TGTGCCACCACAGGGGGGCCGGATGGCTACACCTTC; CDR3: CATTGGPDGYTF; size: .; V: TRBV19; D: TRBD1; J: TRBJ1-2
DNA: TGTGCCAGTAGTATAGGGGGGGTAGTCACAGATACGCAGTATTTT; CDR3: CASSIGGVVTDTQYF; size: .; V: TRBV19; D: .; J: TRBJ2-3
DNA: TGTGCCTGGAGTGAAGGGACAGCTAATTCACCCCTCCACTTT; CDR3: CAWSEGTANSPLHF; size: .; V: TRBV30; D: TRBD1; J: TRBJ1-6
DNA: TGTGCCAGCAGTGTCTGGAGCTCCTACAATGAGCAGTTCTTC; CDR3: CASSVWSSYNEQFF; size: .; V: TRBV27; D: .; J: TRBJ2-1
DNA: TGCAGTGCTAGTGGGGACATCACCGGGGAGCTGTTTTTT; CDR3: CSASGDITGELFF; size: .; V: TRBV20-1; D: .; J: TRBJ2-2
DNA: TGTGCCAGCAGCCTTGGCGGCCGTGAGCAGTTCTTC; CDR3: CASSLGGREQFF; size: few; V: TRBV7-3; D: .; J: TRBJ2-1
DNA: TGTGCCAGCCGGGACGGGAGCTCCTACGAGCAGTACTTC; CDR3: CASRDGSSYEQYF; size: .; V: TRBV12-3/TRBV12-4; D: .; J: TRBJ2-7
DNA: TGTGCCAGCAGTTTACAGGGGGCAAATGAGCAGTTCTTC; CDR3: CASSLQGANEQFF; size: .; V: TRBV12-3/TRBV12-4; D: TRBD1; J: TRBJ2-1
DNA: TGCAGCGTTGAAGAGCGACAGGGGAGGGAAAAACTGTTTTTT; CDR3: CSVEERQGREKLFF; size: .; V: TRBV29-1; D: TRBD1; J: TRBJ1-4
DNA: TGTGCCAGCAGCTTTGGTAGCTCCTACGAGCAGTACTTC; CDR3: CASSFGSSYEQYF; size: .; V: TRBV7-2; D: .; J: TRBJ2-7
DNA: TGTGCCAGCAGTTTATCCTGGGGGGAGGGCCCCAATGAGCAGTTCTTC; CDR3: CASSLSWGEGPNEQFF; size: .; V: TRBV27; D: TRBD2; J: TRBJ2-1
DNA: TGTGCCAGCAGCTTAACAGGGGGGAACACTGAAGCTTTCTTT; CDR3: CASSLTGGNTEAFF; size: .; V: TRBV11-2; D: TRBD1; J: TRBJ1-1
DNA: TGTGCCAGCTCACCAAGGGAGGAGACCCAGTACTTC; CDR3: CASSPREETQYF; size: .; V: TRBV18; D: .; J: TRBJ2-5
DNA: TGTGTCACCCAAGGACAGGGGAATTCACCCCTCCACTTT; CDR3: CVTQGQGNSPLHF; size: .; V: TRBV19; D: TRBD1; J: TRBJ1-6
DNA: TGTGCCAGCAGCTTAGAGGGCCAGGGCTACGAGCAGTACTTC; CDR3: CASSLEGQGYEQYF; size: .; V: TRBV11-2; D: .; J: TRBJ2-7
DNA: TGCGCCAGCAGTCAACCCCAGCTAGCGCAAATCTACAATGAGCAGTTCTTC; CDR3: CASSQPQLAQIYNEQFF; size: .; V: TRBV23-1; D: .; J: TRBJ2-1
DNA: TGTGCCAGCAGGACCGCCGGGGCCTACGAGCAGTACTTC; CDR3: CASRTAGAYEQYF; size: .; V: TRBV6-5; D: .; J: TRBJ2-7
DNA: TGTGCCATCAGTGAGTCTTTAGCGGGGGGCACAGATACGCAGTATTTT; CDR3: CAISESLAGGTDTQYF; size: once; V: TRBV10-3; D: TRBD2; J: TRBJ2-3
DNA: TGTGCCAGCAGTTTAGTAGGGGGCTTGTACAATGAGCAGTTCTTC; CDR3: CASSLVGGLYNEQFF; size: .; V: TRBV27; D: TRBD1; J: TRBJ2-1
DNA: TGCGCCAGCAGCTTAGCGGGAGGGTCGAGAGATACGCAGTATTTT; CDR3: CASSLAGGSRDTQYF; size: .; V: TRBV5-1; D: TRBD2; J: TRBJ2-3
DNA: TGTGCCAGCAGCCTAAACGCTTACGAGCAGTACTTC; CDR3: CASSLNAYEQYF; size: .; V: TRBV28; D: .; J: TRBJ2-7
DNA: TGTGCCAGCAGTCGACAGGGGATAAGAGAGACCCAGTACTTC; CDR3: CASSRQGIRETQYF; size: .; V: TRBV21-1; D: .; J: TRBJ2-5
DNA: TGTGCCAGCAGCACACGGACCACTGACAGTCACTACGAGCAGTACTTC; CDR3: CASSTRTTDSHYEQYF; size: .; V: TRBV9; D: .; J: TRBJ2-7
DNA: TGTGCCAGTAGTCTAGCGGGGAGCTACAATGAGCAGTTCTTC; CDR3: CASSLAGSYNEQFF; size: .; V: TRBV19; D: TRBD2; J: TRBJ2-1
DNA: TGTGCCAGCAGCTTAGGCGGGGGACGGTCTGCTGGCTACACCTTC; CDR3: CASSLGGGRSAGYTF; size: .; V: TRBV11-2; D: .; J: TRBJ1-2
DNA: TGTGCCAGCTCCCCCGGGGGGGCCACCTACGAGCAGTACTTC; CDR3: CASSPGGATYEQYF; size: .; V: TRBV19; D: TRBD2; J: TRBJ2-7
DNA: TGTGCCAGCAGCCCGCAGGGGGCTCACGAGCAGTACTTC; CDR3: CASSPQGAHEQYF; size: once; V: TRBV7-3; D: TRBD1; J: TRBJ2-7
DNA: TGTGCCAGCAGCCGGGGGGGAGCGGGACCCCGCACAGATACGCAGTATTTT; CDR3: CASSRGGAGPRTDTQYF; size: .; V: TRBV7-3; D: TRBD2; J: TRBJ2-3
DNA: TGTGCCAGCAGCCAAGATTTGGGGGGTGAGCAGTTCTTC; CDR3: CASSQDLGGEQFF; size: .; V: TRBV4-2; D: .; J: TRBJ2-1
DNA: TGTGCCAGCAGCCCAGAGAGGGACTCGGACAACGAGCAGTACTTC; CDR3: CASSPERDSDNEQYF; size: .; V: TRBV5-5; D: .; J: TRBJ2-7
DNA: TGCGCCAGCAGCCAAGAATTGTGGGCGCGAGCCGAGCAGTACTTC; CDR3: CASSQELWARAEQYF; size: .; V: TRBV4-3; D: .; J: TRBJ2-7
DNA: TGTGCCAGCAGTTCCGGGACAGGGTGGCAGGATTTGGGCTACACCTTC; CDR3: CASSSGTGWQDLGYTF; size: .; V: TRBV28; D: TRBD1; J: TRBJ1-2
DNA: TGTGCCAGCAGCGGCGGGGCAGACAATGGCTACACCTTC; CDR3: CASSGGADNGYTF; size: .; V: TRBV28; D: .; J: TRBJ1-2
DNA: TGTGCCAGCAGCCCCCTACAGCGGGCCTACGAGCAGTACTTC; CDR3: CASSPLQRAYEQYF; size: .; V: TRBV7-6; D: .; J: TRBJ2-7
DNA: TGTGCCAGTAGTCCAGGACTAGCGGGAGGGCCTAGCGAGCAGTACTTC; CDR3: CASSPGLAGGPSEQYF; size: .; V: TRBV19; D: TRBD2; J: TRBJ2-7
DNA: TGTGCCAGCAGCTTTGCGGGAGGGGGGGAGCAGTACTTC; CDR3: CASSFAGGGEQYF; size: .; V: TRBV3-1/TRBV3-2; D: TRBD2; J: TRBJ2-7
DNA: TGTGCCAGCAGCCAAGCCGGGGGGTTCTACGAGCAGTACTTC; CDR3: CASSQAGGFYEQYF; size: .; V: TRBV3-1/TRBV3-2; D: TRBD2; J: TRBJ2-7
DNA: TGTGCCATCAGTGTTGGACAGAGCACAGATACGCAGTATTTT; CDR3: CAISVGQSTDTQYF; size: .; V: TRBV10-3; D: .; J: TRBJ2-3
DNA: TGTGCCAGCAGTCACGGACAGGGCGAGGAAAAACTGTTTTTT; CDR3: CASSHGQGEEKLFF; size: .; V: TRBV6-5; D: TRBD1; J: TRBJ1-4
DNA: TGTGCCAGCAGTCAATCAGGGGACATTCAGTACTTC; CDR3: CASSQSGDIQYF; size: once; V: TRBV28; D: .; J: TRBJ2-4